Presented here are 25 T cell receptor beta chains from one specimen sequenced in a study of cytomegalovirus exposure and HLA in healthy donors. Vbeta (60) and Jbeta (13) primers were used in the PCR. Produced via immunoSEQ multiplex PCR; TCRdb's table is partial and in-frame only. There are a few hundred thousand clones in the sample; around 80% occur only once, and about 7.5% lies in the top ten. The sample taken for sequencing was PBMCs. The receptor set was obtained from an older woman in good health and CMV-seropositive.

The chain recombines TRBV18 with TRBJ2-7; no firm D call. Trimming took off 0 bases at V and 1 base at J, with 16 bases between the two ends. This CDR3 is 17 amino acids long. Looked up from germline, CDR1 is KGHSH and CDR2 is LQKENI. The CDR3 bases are TGTGCCAGCTCACCACCAGTAGAGTCAGGAAAATCCTACGAGCAGTACTTC. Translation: CASSPPVESGKSYEQYF.

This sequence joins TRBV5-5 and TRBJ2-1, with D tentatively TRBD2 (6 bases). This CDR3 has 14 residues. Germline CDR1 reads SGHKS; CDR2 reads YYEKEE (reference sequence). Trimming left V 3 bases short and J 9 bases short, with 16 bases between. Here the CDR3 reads CASSYTGTPSEQFF. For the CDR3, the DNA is TGTGCCAGCAGCTACACGGGGACTCCTAGTGAGCAGTTCTTC.

This CDR3 is CASSFLAQHGLAGGRETQYF. As DNA, the CDR3 is TGTGCCAGCAGTTTCCTCGCCCAACACGGACTAGCGGGAGGGCGAGAGACCCAGTACTTC. The chain carries TRBV27 and TRBJ2-5, with 15 nucleotides matching TRBD2. Germline CDR1 reads MNHEY; CDR2 reads SMNVEV (reference sequence). The CDR3 runs 20 residues. J was trimmed by 4 bases and V by 3 bases; bases with no gene match: 15.

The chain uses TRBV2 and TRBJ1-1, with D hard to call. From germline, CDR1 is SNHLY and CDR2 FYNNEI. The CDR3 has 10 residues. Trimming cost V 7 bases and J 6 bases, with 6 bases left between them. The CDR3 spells CASTRAEAFF. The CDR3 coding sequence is TGTGCCAGCACGAGGGCTGAAGCTTTCTTT.

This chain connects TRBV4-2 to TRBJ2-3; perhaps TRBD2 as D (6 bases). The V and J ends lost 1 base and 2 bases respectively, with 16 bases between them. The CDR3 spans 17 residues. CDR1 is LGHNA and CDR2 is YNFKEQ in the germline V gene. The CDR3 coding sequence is TGTGCCAGCAGCCAAGCGTCTGGGACTCGGCCCACAGATACGCAGTATTTT. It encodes CASSQASGTRPTDTQYF.

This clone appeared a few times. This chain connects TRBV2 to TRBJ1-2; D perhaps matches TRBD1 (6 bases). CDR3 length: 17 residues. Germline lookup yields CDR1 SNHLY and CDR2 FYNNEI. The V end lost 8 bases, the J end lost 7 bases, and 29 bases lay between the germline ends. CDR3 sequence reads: CASLDDRTMDLRGGYTF. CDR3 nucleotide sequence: TGTGCCAGCCTTGACGACAGGACCATGGATTTAAGGGGTGGCTACACCTTC.

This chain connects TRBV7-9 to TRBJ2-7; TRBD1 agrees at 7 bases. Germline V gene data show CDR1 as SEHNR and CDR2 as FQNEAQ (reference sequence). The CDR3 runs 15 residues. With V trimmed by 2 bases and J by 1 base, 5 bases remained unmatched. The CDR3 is CASSLMRGLSYEQYF. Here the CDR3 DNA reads TGTGCCAGCAGCTTAATGAGGGGGCTTTCCTACGAGCAGTACTTC. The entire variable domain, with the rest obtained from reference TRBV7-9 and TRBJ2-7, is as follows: DTGVSQNPRHKITKRGQNVTFRCDPISEHNRLYWYRQTLGQGPEFLTYFQNEAQLEKSRLLSDRFSAERPKGSFSTLEIQRTEQGDSAMYLCASSLMRGLSYEQYFGPGTRLTVT.

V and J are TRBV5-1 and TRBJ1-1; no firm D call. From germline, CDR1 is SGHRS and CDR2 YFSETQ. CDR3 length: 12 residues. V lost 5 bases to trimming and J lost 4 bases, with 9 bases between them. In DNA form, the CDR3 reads TGCGCCAGCAGATTCGACACCACTGAAGCTTTCTTT. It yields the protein CASRFDTTEAFF.

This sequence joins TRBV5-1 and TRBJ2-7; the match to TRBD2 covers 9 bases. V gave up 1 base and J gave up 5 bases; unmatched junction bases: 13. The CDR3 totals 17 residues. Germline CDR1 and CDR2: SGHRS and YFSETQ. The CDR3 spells CASSLNAGSSGRHEQYF. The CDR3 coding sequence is TGCGCCAGCAGCTTGAACGCCGGGAGTAGCGGGAGACACGAGCAGTACTTC. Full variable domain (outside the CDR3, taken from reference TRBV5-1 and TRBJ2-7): KAGVTQTPRYLIKTRGQQVTLSCSPISGHRSVSWYQQTPGQGLQFLFEYFSETQRNKGNFPGRFSGRQFSNSRSEMNVSTLELGDSALYLCASSLNAGSSGRHEQYFGPGTRLTVT.

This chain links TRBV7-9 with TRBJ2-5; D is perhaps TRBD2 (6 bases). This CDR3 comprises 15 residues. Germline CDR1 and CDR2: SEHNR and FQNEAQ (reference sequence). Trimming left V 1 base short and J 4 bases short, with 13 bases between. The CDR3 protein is CASSLGDFSRETQYF. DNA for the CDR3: TGTGCCAGCAGCTTAGGGGACTTCTCTCGAGAGACCCAGTACTTC.

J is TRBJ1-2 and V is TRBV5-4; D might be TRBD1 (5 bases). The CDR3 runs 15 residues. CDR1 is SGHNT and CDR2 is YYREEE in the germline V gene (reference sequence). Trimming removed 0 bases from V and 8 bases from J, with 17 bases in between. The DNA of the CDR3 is TGTGCCAGCAGCTTGGTGGAATTAGGGGTAAAGGGCTACACCTTC. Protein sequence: CASSLVELGVKGYTF. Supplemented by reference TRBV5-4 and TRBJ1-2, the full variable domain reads ETGVTQSPTHLIKTRGQQVTLRCSSQSGHNTVSWYQQALGQGPQFIFQYYREEENGRGNFPPRFSGLQFPNYSSELNVNALELDDSALYLCASSLVELGVKGYTFGSGTRLTVV.

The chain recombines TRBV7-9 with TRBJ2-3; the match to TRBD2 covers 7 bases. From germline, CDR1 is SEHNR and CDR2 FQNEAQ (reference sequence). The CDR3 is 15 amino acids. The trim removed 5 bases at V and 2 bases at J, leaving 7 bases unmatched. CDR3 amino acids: CASSPRGDFTDTQYF. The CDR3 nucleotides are TGTGCCAGCAGCCCTCGGGGGGACTTCACAGATACGCAGTATTTT.

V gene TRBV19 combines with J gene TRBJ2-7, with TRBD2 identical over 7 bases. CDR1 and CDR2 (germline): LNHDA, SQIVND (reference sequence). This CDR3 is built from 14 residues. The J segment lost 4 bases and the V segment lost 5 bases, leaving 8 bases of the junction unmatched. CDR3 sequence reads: CASSPREGTYEQYF. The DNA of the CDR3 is TGTGCCAGTAGTCCAAGGGAGGGGACGTACGAGCAGTACTTC. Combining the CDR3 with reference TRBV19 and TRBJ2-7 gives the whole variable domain DGGITQSPKYLFRKEGQNVTLSCEQNLNHDAMYWYRQDPGQGLRLIYYSQIVNDFQKGDIAEGYSVSREKKESFPLTVTSAQKNPTAFYLCASSPREGTYEQYFGPGTRLTVT.

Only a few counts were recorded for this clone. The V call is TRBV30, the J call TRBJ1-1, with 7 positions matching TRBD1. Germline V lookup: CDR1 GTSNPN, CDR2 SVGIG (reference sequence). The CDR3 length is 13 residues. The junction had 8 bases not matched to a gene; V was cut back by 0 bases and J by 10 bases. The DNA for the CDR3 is TGTGCCTGGAGTGTAAAGGGGGCGAGGGGAGCTTTCTTT. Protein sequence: CAWSVKGARGAFF.

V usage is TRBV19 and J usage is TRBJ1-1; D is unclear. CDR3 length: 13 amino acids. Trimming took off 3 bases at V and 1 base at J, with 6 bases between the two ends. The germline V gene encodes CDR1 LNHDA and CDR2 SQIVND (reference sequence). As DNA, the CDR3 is TGTGCCAGTAGTATCACAGCGAACACTGAAGCTTTCTTT. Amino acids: CASSITANTEAFF.

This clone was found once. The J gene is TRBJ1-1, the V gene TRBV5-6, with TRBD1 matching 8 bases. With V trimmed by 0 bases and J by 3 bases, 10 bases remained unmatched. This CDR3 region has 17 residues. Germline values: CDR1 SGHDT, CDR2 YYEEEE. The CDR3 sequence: CASSLGQGLGIYTEAFF. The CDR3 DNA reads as TGTGCCAGCAGCTTGGGACAGGGGCTCGGGATTTACACTGAAGCTTTCTTT.

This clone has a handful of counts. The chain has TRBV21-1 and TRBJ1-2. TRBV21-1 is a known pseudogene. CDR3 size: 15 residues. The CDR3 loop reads CASSKVGGLNYGYTF. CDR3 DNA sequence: TGTGCCAGCAGCAAAGTGGGGGGGTTGAACTATGGCTACACCTTC.

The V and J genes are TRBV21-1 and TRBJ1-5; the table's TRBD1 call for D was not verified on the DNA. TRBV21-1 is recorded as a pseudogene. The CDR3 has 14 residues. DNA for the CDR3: TGTGCCCGTGGGGCACGACCTACTAATCAGCCCCAGCATTTT. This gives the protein CARGARPTNQPQHF.

The CDR3 DNA reads TGTGCCAGCAGCTTAAGAGGGGGAGGAAACACCATATATTTT. This gives the protein CASSLRGGGNTIYF. The genes are TRBV5-6 and TRBJ1-3; D is perhaps TRBD1 (6 bases). Between the trimmed V and J ends, which lost 2 bases and 4 bases, there was a span of 10 bases. From germline, CDR1 is SGHDT and CDR2 YYEEEE. The CDR3 is 14 residues long.

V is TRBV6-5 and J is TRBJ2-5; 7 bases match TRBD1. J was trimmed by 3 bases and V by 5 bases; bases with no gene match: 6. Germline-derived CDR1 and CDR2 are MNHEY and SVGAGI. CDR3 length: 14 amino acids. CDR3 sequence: CASSQTGKEETQYF. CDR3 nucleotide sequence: TGTGCCAGCAGTCAGACAGGGAAGGAAGAGACCCAGTACTTC.

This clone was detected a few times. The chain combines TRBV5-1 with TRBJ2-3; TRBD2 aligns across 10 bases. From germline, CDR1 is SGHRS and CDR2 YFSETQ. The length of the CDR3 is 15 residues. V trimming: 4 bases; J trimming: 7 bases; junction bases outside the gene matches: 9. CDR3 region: CASSNKREGGNTQYF. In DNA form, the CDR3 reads TGCGCCAGCAGCAACAAGCGGGAGGGTGGAAATACGCAGTATTTT.

CDR3 protein: CATSLTGTDYEKLFF. DNA for the CDR3: TGTGCCACCAGCCTTACCGGGACAGACTACGAAAAACTGTTTTTT. The chain recombines TRBV15 with TRBJ1-4; 7 nucleotides line up with TRBD1. The germline V gene encodes CDR1 LNHNV and CDR2 YYDKDF (reference sequence). V gave up 5 bases and J gave up 8 bases; unmatched junction bases: 11. The CDR3 runs 15 residues. The full variable domain, with the rest looked up from reference TRBV15 and TRBJ1-4, is DAMVIQNPRYQVTQFGKPVTLSCSQTLNHNVMYWYQQKSSQAPKLLFHYYDKDFNNEADTPDNFQSRRPNTSFCFLDIRSPGLGDTAMYLCATSLTGTDYEKLFFGSGTQLSVL.

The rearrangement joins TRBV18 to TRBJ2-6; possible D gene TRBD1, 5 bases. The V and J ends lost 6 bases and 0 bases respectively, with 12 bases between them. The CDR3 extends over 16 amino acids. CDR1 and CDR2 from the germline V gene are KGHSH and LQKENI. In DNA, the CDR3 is TGTGCCAGCTCGCACAGTCAGGGCTCTGGGGCCAACGTCCTGACTTTC. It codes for CASSHSQGSGANVLTF.

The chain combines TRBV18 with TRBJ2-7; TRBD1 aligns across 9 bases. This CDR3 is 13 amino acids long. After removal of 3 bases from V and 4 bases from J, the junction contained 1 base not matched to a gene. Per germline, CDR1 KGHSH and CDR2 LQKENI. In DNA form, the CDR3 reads TGTGCCAGCTCACCGACAGGGGGGTACGAGCAGTACTTC. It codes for CASSPTGGYEQYF.

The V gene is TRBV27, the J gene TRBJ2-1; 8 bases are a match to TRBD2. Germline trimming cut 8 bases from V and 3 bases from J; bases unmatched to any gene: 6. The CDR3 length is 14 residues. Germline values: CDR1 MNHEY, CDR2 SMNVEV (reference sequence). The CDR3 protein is CASGREGLYNEQFF. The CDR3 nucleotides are TGTGCCAGCGGCCGGGAGGGCCTCTACAATGAGCAGTTCTTC.